This T cell receptor (beta chain) came from a study of blood T cell repertoires in COVID-19. Study-level information: Material from acute and convalescent COVID-19 was sourced from the United States, Italy and Spain. Nucleic acid was either cDNA or gDNA, and it came from T cells, B-cell-depleted T cells, or PBMCs.

As originally analysed: Cell counts per sample came from amplifying reference gene primers. Some clones are missing from TCRdb's copy, which holds only in-frame ones; the method was immunoSEQ multiplex PCR. V and J calls and clone size follow that table, whereas D and trimming were derived from the DNA. Of around 140,000 clones in the sample, approximately 88% are singletons; the top ten hold about 2%. Trimming removed 2 bases from V and 7 bases from J; junction bases left unmatched: 8. CDR3 length: 15 residues. Germline CDR1 and CDR2: LGHDT and YNNKEL (reference sequence). Sequencing used peripheral blood. This clonotype originated in a man aged 70 or older with acute or convalescent COVID-19. V and J are TRBV3-1 (or the pseudogene TRBV3-2) and TRBJ2-7; the match to TRBD2 covers 10 bases. DNA for the CDR3: TGTGCCAGCAGCCAACACTACCGACTAGCGGGTGAGCAGTACTTC. It specifies CASSQHYRLAGEQYF.